These 7 T cell receptor beta chains originate from one sample sequenced in a study of regulatory T cells in long-lasting Graves disease. Time point reported: newly diagnosed GD, antithyroid drugs for less than 3 months. From RNA extracted from PBMCs, the TCR library was made. Arm-PCR of CDR3 regions with iRepertoire HTBI primers generated TCR beta libraries. MiXCR, applied by TCRdb to the multiplex PCR reads, yields one record per CDR3 protein. The sample carries 400,000 to 550,000 distinct CDR3 sequences, about 17% recorded once. This same sample was also part of a study on T cells in Graves' hyperthyroidism and ophthalmopathy.

Specimen: peripheral blood mononuclear cells (PBMCs), collected at new diagnosis, from a patient treated with antithyroid drugs. Every receptor here comes from a woman aged 25 to 45 with Graves disease.

This clonotype occurred many times. The V call is TRBV12-3 or TRBV12-4, the J call TRBJ1-2; D unclear. The CDR3 is made up of 17 amino acids. V was clipped by 7 bases and J by 0 bases, with 21 bases between them. The CDR3 coding sequence is TGTGCCAGCACCGTTACGTACGGAGCCCTAGCTAACTATGGCTACACCTTC. Its translation is CASTVTYGALANYGYTF.

This clonotype was seen only a few times. The chain carries TRBV12-3 or TRBV12-4 and TRBJ2-6; D is uncertain. The CDR3 covers 15 residues. Trimming shortened V by 5 bases and J by 0 bases, and 8 bases separated the two germline ends. The CDR3 here is CASSRQLSGANVLTF. The CDR3 DNA reads as TGTGCCAGCAGTCGCCAACTCTCTGGGGCCAACGTCCTGACTTTC.

V gene TRBV6-1 combines with J gene TRBJ2-7; D is unclear. The ends were cut back, 7 bases at V and 3 bases at J, with 19 bases in the middle. The CDR3 is 15 residues long. Germline CDR1 is MNHNS and CDR2 is SASEGT. CDR3 loop: CASTKGTTTNYEQYF. The CDR3 DNA reads TGTGCCAGCACTAAAGGAACCACAACCAACTACGAGCAGTACTTC.

This clonotype has ten or more counts. The chain carries TRBV6-5 and TRBJ2-5; D unresolved. Germline CDR1 and CDR2: MNHEY and SVGAGI. V shed 2 bases and J shed 4 bases, with 8 bases lying between them. This CDR3 is built from 13 residues. CDR3 nucleotide sequence: TGTGCCAGCAGTTACGGGGTTGGAGAGACCCAGTACTTC. Protein product: CASSYGVGETQYF.

This clonotype was counted between two and nine times. The gene calls are TRBV9 and TRBJ2-7; TRBD1 matches at 9 bases. J gave up 7 bases and V 5 bases, and 4 bases lay outside the gene matches. The CDR3 is made up of 12 amino acids. The V gene's germline CDR1 is SGDLS and CDR2 YYNGEE. The CDR3 DNA is TGTGCCAGCAGTAGAGGACAGGGGGAGCAGTACTTC. Translated, it gives CASSRGQGEQYF.

This clonotype occurred many times. The V gene is TRBV5-1, the J gene TRBJ2-1; no clear D gene. CDR1 is SGHRS, CDR2 YFSETQ, per germline. The CDR3 sequence is 13 residues long. V was pared by 0 bases and J by 10 bases, with 11 bases between. The chain's CDR3 is CASSLAWVEEQFF. The CDR3 DNA follows: TGCGCCAGCAGCTTGGCTTGGGTAGAAGAGCAGTTCTTC.

There are many counts of this clonotype. The V and J genes are TRBV18 and TRBJ1-5; 7 bases are a match to TRBD1. The V and J ends lost 2 bases and 3 bases, in that order; junction bases with no gene match: 7. CDR3 length: 16 residues. Germline loops: CDR1 KGHSH, CDR2 LQKENI. The CDR3 here is CASSPSSGTVNQPQHF. CDR3 coding DNA: TGTGCCAGCTCACCATCCTCAGGGACAGTCAATCAGCCCCAGCATTTT.